The clone carrying this TCR beta chain was seen a handful of times. No antigen is known for it. The data were obtained in a study of blood T cells in healthy people across ages. The germline V gene encodes CDR1 MGHRA and CDR2 YSYEKL. The CDR3 totals 14 residues. Deletions cut 1 base from V and 6 bases from J, with 12 bases between. A J-beta primer mix and a sample-barcoded 5' primer were used in a second PCR of roughly 6 to 12 cycles. At least 2.5 million CDR3-containing paired-end reads were obtained per sample. TCRdb reprocessed the 5' RACE reads with MiXCR, giving one entry per CDR3 protein. The sample has about 690,000 distinct CDR3 sequences; around 41% are singletons. Study-wide points: Versus aged donors, long-lived donors had higher diversity and more naive CD4+ cells. Observed TCR beta diversity per million T cells went down as age went up. This fall followed a roughly linear course with age.

The source of this sequence is a man of 80 years or more in good health. Material: blood. The chain carries TRBV4-1 and TRBJ1-2; the D gene is possibly TRBD1 (6 bases). The CDR3 bases are TGCGCCAGCAGCCAAGTGGGGGCCGCGGATGGCTACACCTTC. Amino acids: CASSQVGAADGYTF.